What follows is one T cell receptor beta chain and its context. Its cognate antigen has yet to be identified. No quality values exist for individual bases; no much larger clone is one base distant. The treatment or condition tag for this specimen amounts to: in vitro stimulation with specific CMV peptide epitopes to enrich CMV-specific T cells. The reads were generated on an Illumina HiSeq 1500. The public reads were quality trimmed at Q25 with fastp and then assembled into clones with MiXCR by TCRdb, keeping productive beta chains. Rows are combined by CDR3 protein, so each entry shows the most common genes and DNA. This sample lists about 900,000 distinct CDR3 sequences; approximately 31% were detected once. The ten largest clones represent 13% of the sample. In the germline V gene, CDR1 corresponds to MGHDK and CDR2 to SYGVNS. CDR3 length: 15 amino acids, cysteine to phenylalanine. Left in the record is the CDR3 DNA by itself, 45 bases read in frame from the first base. V is shortened by 0 bases, J by 4 bases, and the region joining them spans 12 bases.

The sample comes from a study of T cell repertoires in cytomegalovirus infection (dated by TCRdb to between 2018 and 2021). In terms of the full investigation: Peptide stimulations targeted recently identified HLA-C-restricted CMV epitopes, whose presentation resists viral immunomodulation, together with well-studied HLA-B-restricted epitopes. Donor HLA type was relevant to the analysis, because carriage of CMV infection together with the matching HLA type was indicated by public TCR beta signatures.

Summary of the overall study and its limitations: In both this cohort and an independent cohort of 300 to 450 donors, the cumulative frequency of public TCR beta family members distinguished carriers of CMV infection plus the relevant HLA type. In the ex vivo response, HLA-C-restricted CMV-specific TCR beta clonotypes were dominant, and in two of eight donors the single most frequent clonotype came from this HLA-C-restricted group.

Sequenced here: cultured CD8+ T cells from PBMCs, sampled from culture after CMV antigen stimulation. The V gene is TRBV25-1 and the J gene is TRBJ1-2, with the D gene not confidently named. The origin of this receptor is a human donor in good health (CMV status not recorded). Some clones in this sample may be carry-over from other donors' samples. The CDR3 here reads CASSEYHLPGYGYTF. Here is the DNA: TGTGCCAGCAGTGAATATCATCTCCCGGGCTATGGCTACACCTTC.